This T cell receptor (beta chain) is drawn from a study of OX40 agonist ivuxolimab in advanced cancers. This table comes from immunoSEQ multiplex PCR, and its TCRdb copy is limited to in-frame clones, with some not included. The table has roughly 120,000 clones, about nine tenths seen once. The ends were cut back, 4 bases at V and 5 bases at J, with 6 bases in the middle. There are 12 residues in the CDR3. Germline V lookup: CDR1 MDHEN, CDR2 SYDVKM. This TCR came from an adult with an advanced solid tumor such as melanoma, head and neck, liver or kidney cancer. This material consisted of CD4+ or CD8+ T cells sorted from blood, taken in a trial of the OX40 agonist ivuxolimab. The rearrangement links TRBV28 to TRBJ1-5, with D maybe TRBD1 (6 bases). The DNA of the CDR3 is TGTGCCAGCAGTTCAGGGGATCAGCCCCAGCATTTT. Its translation is CASSSGDQPQHF.